Each of the 14 T cell receptor beta chains below was sequenced from the same sample in a study of graft-versus-host responses after intestinal transplantation. The antigens for these receptors are not known. Assay used: immunoSEQ multiplex PCR; TCRdb lists only in-frame clones, some missing. The data contain 80,000 to 100,000 clones, roughly 92% of them singletons. The specimen comprised unstimulated CD4+ T cells sorted from spleen or lymph node cells, sampled before intestinal transplant. The source of these receptors is a human donor who received an intestinal transplant.

This clone was observed a handful of times. This chain joins TRBV2 and TRBJ1-2, with 10 bases fitting TRBD1. V gave up 6 bases and J gave up 5 bases; unmatched junction bases: 12. Germline V gene lookup returns CDR1 SNHLY and CDR2 FYNNEI. The CDR3 totals 16 residues. This chain's CDR3 is CASRQERTGGAYGYTF. The CDR3 region has the DNA TGTGCCAGCAGACAGGAGAGGACAGGGGGGGCTTATGGCTACACCTTC.

The CDR3 DNA sequence: TGTGCCAGCAGCGCGGACCGCGTAGGGGTCTCACCCCTCCACTTT. Its translation is CASSADRVGVSPLHF. The rearrangement uses TRBV9 and TRBJ1-6; possible D gene TRBD1, 5 bases. V lost 3 bases and J lost 10, with 17 bases in between. The CDR3 extends over 15 amino acids. CDR1 and CDR2 (germline): SGDLS, YYNGEE.

V usage is TRBV10-3 and J usage is TRBJ1-6, with D tentatively TRBD1 (6 bases). This CDR3 has 13 amino acids. Trimming removed 6 bases at V and 14 bases at J, with 17 bases between. The germline V gene has CDR1 ENHRY and CDR2 SYGVKD. DNA for the CDR3: TGTGCCATCAGGGGACAAGATCCCTCAGCCCTCCACTTT. It yields the protein CAIRGQDPSALHF.

The V call is TRBV19, the J call TRBJ1-1; TRBD1 matches 8 bases. This CDR3 is built from 13 residues. The V and J ends lost 9 bases and 0 bases, in that order; junction bases with no gene match: 3. In germline, CDR1 is LNHDA, CDR2 SQIVND (reference sequence). Written as DNA, the CDR3 is TGTGCCAGCCGGACAGGGTTGAACACTGAAGCTTTCTTT. This translates into CASRTGLNTEAFF.

V usage is TRBV9 and J usage is TRBJ2-3, with 16 bases aligning to TRBD2. In germline, CDR1 is SGDLS, CDR2 YYNGEE. The CDR3 sequence is 16 residues long. The ends lost 3 bases at V and 4 bases at J; junction bases unmatched: 2. The CDR3 sequence is CASSAGLAGGSDTQYF. DNA for the CDR3: TGTGCCAGCAGCGCGGGACTAGCGGGAGGGTCAGATACGCAGTATTTT. Complete variable domain (other parts from reference TRBV9 and TRBJ2-3): DSGVTQTPKHLITATGQRVTLRCSPRSGDLSVYWYQQSLDQGLQFLIQYYNGEERAKGNILERFSAQQFPDLHSELNLSSLELGDSALYFCASSAGLAGGSDTQYFGPGTRLTVL.

This sequence joins TRBV19 and TRBJ2-5, with TRBD1 identical over 7 bases. Germline V gene data show CDR1 as LNHDA and CDR2 as SQIVND (reference sequence). The CDR3 sequence is 12 residues long. Germline trimming cut 6 bases from V and 4 bases from J; bases unmatched to any gene: 2. The CDR3 region is CASRDRVETQYF. CDR3 in DNA: TGTGCCAGTAGAGACAGGGTAGAGACCCAGTACTTC.

V is TRBV4-2 and J is TRBJ2-1; tentative D call: TRBD2 (7 bases). Trimming took off 5 bases at V and 9 bases at J, with 29 bases between the two ends. CDR1 is LGHNA and CDR2 is YNFKEQ in the germline V gene. This CDR3 is 18 amino acids long. The CDR3 protein is CASSRRTGIEGGAVEQFF. Here the CDR3 DNA reads TGTGCCAGCAGCAGACGGACGGGAATTGAGGGGGGGGCCGTTGAGCAGTTCTTC.

The chain combines TRBV5-4 with TRBJ2-2; possibly TRBD1 for D (5 bases). Germline CDR1 and CDR2: SGHNT and YYREEE (reference sequence). V lost 4 bases and J lost 4, with 17 bases in between. The CDR3 contains 16 residues. CDR3 in DNA: TGTGCCAGCAGCCATTTGGGCCAGGGAACCACCGGGGAGCTGTTTTTT. Amino acid sequence: CASSHLGQGTTGELFF.

The chain recombines TRBV12-5 with TRBJ2-5; 7 nucleotides agree with TRBD2. The V gene's germline CDR1 is LGHNT and CDR2 FRNRAP. V lost 5 bases, J lost 5 bases, and 5 bases stayed unmatched. This CDR3 has 13 residues. DNA of the CDR3: TGTGCTAGTGGTCCGACTAGCTGGGAGACCCAGTACTTC. This gives the protein CASGPTSWETQYF.

The chain links TRBV7-2 to TRBJ2-7; 8 positions agree with TRBD1. This CDR3 spans 14 amino acids. Trimming removed 3 bases from V and 2 bases from J; junction bases left unmatched: 3. Germline-derived CDR1 and CDR2 are SGHTA and FQGNSA. CDR3 sequence: CASSFQGAAYEQYF. The CDR3 bases are TGTGCCAGCAGCTTCCAGGGGGCTGCCTACGAGCAGTACTTC.

The chain combines TRBV5-1 with TRBJ2-7, with 8 bases lining up with TRBD2. This CDR3 is 15 amino acids long. V shed 1 base, J shed 4 bases, and the junction held 7 bases outside the gene matches. Germline values: CDR1 SGHRS, CDR2 YFSETQ. This CDR3 is CASSLTAGGSYEQYF. The CDR3 coding sequence is TGCGCCAGCAGCTTGACTGCGGGAGGATCATACGAGCAGTACTTC.

The genes are TRBV7-9 and TRBJ2-4; TRBD1 might be the D (6 bases). In germline, CDR1 is SEHNR, CDR2 FQNEAQ (reference sequence). CDR3 length equals 15 residues. Trimming left V 5 bases short and J 5 bases short, with 16 bases between. CDR3 residues: CASSLLINRENIQYF. CDR3 in DNA: TGTGCCAGCAGCCTATTAATTAACAGGGAAAACATTCAGTACTTC.

The chain employs TRBV19 and TRBJ1-1; no clear D gene. CDR1 is LNHDA, CDR2 SQIVND, per germline (reference sequence). V was clipped by 7 bases and J by 4 bases, with 16 bases between them. The CDR3 totals 14 residues. The CDR3 nucleotides read TGTGCCAGTATCCGTGGAGGGAAGGGCACTGAAGCTTTCTTT. Translation: CASIRGGKGTEAFF.

This sequence joins TRBV5-8 and TRBJ1-2; D perhaps matches TRBD1 (5 bases). Germline assignment: CDR1 SGHTS and CDR2 YDEGEE. Trimming removed 0 bases from V and 2 bases from J, with 5 bases in between. The CDR3 extends over 13 amino acids. CDR3 nucleotides: TGTGCCAGCAGCTTGGACAGGAACTATGGCTACACCTTC. Protein: CASSLDRNYGYTF.